The T cell receptor (beta chain) under discussion was sequenced for a study of blood T cells in healthy people across ages. It was with a sample-barcoded 5' primer and a J-beta primer mix that a second PCR of roughly 7 to 12 cycles was run. From the 5' RACE reads, TCRdb called clonotypes with MiXCR, one entry per CDR3 protein. The data show approximately 1,000,000 distinct CDR3 sequences, with approximately 38% seen just once and roughly 14% held by the top ten. This CDR3 has 13 amino acids. The germline gives CDR1 MNHNY, CDR2 SVGAGI (reference sequence). V lost 6 bases to trimming and J lost 0 bases; unmatched junction nucleotides: 1. This clonotype was detected ten times or more. Caucasian individuals from Russia who were healthy and aged about 6 to 95 acted as donors. Every sample gave at least 5 micrograms of total RNA when it was extracted.

The sequenced material came from blood. This chain uses TRBV6-6 with TRBJ2-5, with TRBD1 identical over 7 bases. The sequence derives from a man younger than 35 in good health. The CDR3 reads CASSDRDQETQYF. The CDR3 DNA reads TGTGCCAGCAGCGACAGGGACCAAGAGACCCAGTACTTC.